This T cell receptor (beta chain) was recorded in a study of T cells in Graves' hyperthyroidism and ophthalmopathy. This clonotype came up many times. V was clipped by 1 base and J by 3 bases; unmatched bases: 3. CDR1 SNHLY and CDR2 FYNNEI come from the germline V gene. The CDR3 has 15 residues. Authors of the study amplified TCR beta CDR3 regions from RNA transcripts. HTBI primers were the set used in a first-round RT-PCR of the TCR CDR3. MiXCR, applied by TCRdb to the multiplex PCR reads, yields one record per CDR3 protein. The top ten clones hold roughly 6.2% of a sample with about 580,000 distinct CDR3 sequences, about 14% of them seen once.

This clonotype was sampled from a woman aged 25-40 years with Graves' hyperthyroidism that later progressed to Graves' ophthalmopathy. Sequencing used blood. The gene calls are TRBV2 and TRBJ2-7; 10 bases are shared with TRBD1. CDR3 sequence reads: CASSEGQGANYEQYF. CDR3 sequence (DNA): TGTGCCAGCAGTGAAGGACAGGGGGCGAACTACGAGCAGTACTTC.